This T cell receptor (beta chain) stems from a study of T cells in Graves' hyperthyroidism and ophthalmopathy. The length of the CDR3 is 16 residues. V trimming: 5 bases; J trimming: 1 base; junction bases outside the gene matches: 4. Looked up from germline, CDR1 is LNHNV and CDR2 is YYDKDF (reference sequence). TCR beta CDR3 regions were amplified from RNA transcripts. HTBI primers were used for first-round RT-PCR of the TCR CDR3. TCRdb processed the multiplex PCR reads anew with MiXCR; each CDR3 protein has one entry. The table includes roughly 500,000 distinct CDR3 sequences, approximately 15% detected once. Subjects aged 18 to 65 presented with newly diagnosed hyperthyroidism of less than 2 months' duration. PBMCs came from more than 9 ml fresh peripheral blood.

The sample comprised blood. The receptor comes from a woman aged 25 to 39 with Graves' hyperthyroidism that later progressed to Graves' ophthalmopathy. The chain recombines TRBV15 with TRBJ2-2; 10 bases are a match to TRBD1. The CDR3 DNA reads TGTGCCACCAGCGCCGGGACAGGGGTGAACACCGGGGAGCTGTTTTTT. Translated: CATSAGTGVNTGELFF.